The entry that follows covers one TCR beta chain sequence. Its antigen specificity is not known. Per-nucleotide qualities are absent, and no much larger clonotype sits a single base away. For repertoire sequencing, TCR beta CDR3 regions were amplified from RNA transcripts. The first round was an RT-PCR using HTBI primers with the Qiagen OneStep RT-PCR kit, and this first round was followed by a second-round multiplex PCR, then size selection and purification. Libraries were sequenced on an Illumina HiSeq2000 using paired-end 100 bp reads. Per the source publication's procedure: SOAPnuke was used for read processing, and reads with adapters, uncalled bases, a mean Phred below 15, or no exact constant-primer or identifier match were discarded. COPE v1.2.5 was used to merge high-quality paired reads. Each unique nucleotide sequence was treated as a clonotype, and MiTCR v1.1 was used to align the clonotypes to the IMGT TRB V, D and J references. Only V-J combinations with frequency above 0.0001 were analysed, covering approximately 99% of repertoires. A TCR clonal expansion and chaos score per V-J combination was defined as the ratio of F50 clonal expansion to chaos observed in the TCRdist matrix. Welch's t-statistics and random forest were used to reduce features to over ten V-J combinations, which were fed into a naive Bayes classifier. The similarity between thyroid and blood repertoires was quantified using the Morisita-Horn index. The public reads were reanalyzed by TCRdb: fastp trimming at Q25, MiXCR alignment, in-frame beta chains only. Rows are unified per CDR3 protein, each entry keeping the most common DNA and genes. The V and J calls, along with clone size, are taken from TCRdb and not from the paper's own processing. For this sample the table gives around 1,000,000 distinct CDR3 sequences, of which roughly two fifths were detected only once. The ten biggest clones cover over 8.5% of the sample.

Spanning cysteine to phenylalanine, the CDR3 consists of 17 amino acids. The kept DNA is CDR3 alone, 51 bases in frame from the first base. Hyperthyroidism patients were newly diagnosed, with disease duration under 2 months, and aged 18 to 65 years. Patients with other autoimmune diseases, uncontrolled infections, pregnancy or lactation were excluded. Clinical symptoms, serum thyroxine, TRAb, thyroid ultrasound and orbital computed tomography formed the basis of the diagnosis. Trizol reagent was used to extract the total RNA, and its quality was then checked on an Agilent 2100 Bioanalyzer. The data belong to a study of Graves' ophthalmopathy and Graves' hyperthyroidism listed by TCRdb under 2018. Turning to the overall study: Stable hyperthyroidism was defined as no progression to ophthalmopathy within 18 months of follow-up. In more than five hyperthyroidism patients, the T-cell repertoires found in thyroid tissue were compared with those found in blood. To explore V-J signatures distinguishing ophthalmopathy from hyperthyroidism, a discovery set of about a hundred patients (43 ophthalmopathy, around 55 stable hyperthyroidism) was enrolled. TCR beta repertoire signatures were used to distinguish Graves' ophthalmopathy from Graves' hyperthyroidism and to predict progression to ophthalmopathy. In total, 135 blood samples were TCR-sequenced: fewer than 50 ophthalmopathy, some 80 hyperthyroidism and some 17 hyperthyroidism-to-ophthalmopathy patients. For independent validation, a separate cohort was made up of 18 to 20 hyperthyroidism patients plus 17 patients who later progressed from hyperthyroidism to ophthalmopathy. Once sampling was done, hyperthyroidism patients were given methimazole at a starting dose of 30 mg daily, while ophthalmopathy patients were given high-dose intravenous methylprednisolone. What the work shows at the level of the full study, not this receptor alone: Most of the expanded thyroid clonotypes with a frequency above 0.001 were also detected in blood, and it was suggested that the thyroid immune response may be reflected by blood repertoires. In validation, the model predicted ophthalmopathy progression with 70.59% sensitivity and approximately 72% specificity; roughly eleven predicted patients were CT-confirmed with GO in a median of around 6 months. In cross-validation, the 13-signature model distinguished ophthalmopathy from stable hyperthyroidism with about 87% sensitivity and around 81% specificity, and in the test set the corresponding values were roughly 80% and 76%. Sample size was not statistically predetermined, and group allocation was not concealed from the investigators.

This receptor chain uses TRBV12-3 or TRBV12-4 and TRBJ2-5; 11 central nucleotides agree with TRBD2. What was sequenced was peripheral blood or thyroid tissue (not recorded which). The receptor was derived from an adult man with Graves' hyperthyroidism. The CDR3 protein sequence reads: CASGLGTGTSGQETQYF. Read as DNA, the sequence is TGTGCTAGTGGTTTGGGAACCGGGACTAGCGGTCAAGAGACCCAGTACTTC.